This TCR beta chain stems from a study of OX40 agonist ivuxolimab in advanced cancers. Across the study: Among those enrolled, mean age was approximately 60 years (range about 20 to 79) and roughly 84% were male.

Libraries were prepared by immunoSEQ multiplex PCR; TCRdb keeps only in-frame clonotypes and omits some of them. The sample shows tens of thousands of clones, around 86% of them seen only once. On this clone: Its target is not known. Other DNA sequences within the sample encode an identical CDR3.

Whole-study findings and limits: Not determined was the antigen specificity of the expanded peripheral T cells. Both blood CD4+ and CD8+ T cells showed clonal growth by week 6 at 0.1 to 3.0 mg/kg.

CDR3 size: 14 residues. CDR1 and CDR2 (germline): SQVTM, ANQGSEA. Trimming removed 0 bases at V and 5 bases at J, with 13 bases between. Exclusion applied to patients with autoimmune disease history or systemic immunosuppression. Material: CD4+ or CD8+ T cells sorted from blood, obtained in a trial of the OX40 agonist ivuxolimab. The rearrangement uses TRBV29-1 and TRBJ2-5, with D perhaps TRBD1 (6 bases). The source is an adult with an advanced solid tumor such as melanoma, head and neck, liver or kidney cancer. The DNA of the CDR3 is TGCAGCGTTGAAGATCTGGCAGGGGAGGAGACCCAGTACTTC. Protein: CSVEDLAGEETQYF.